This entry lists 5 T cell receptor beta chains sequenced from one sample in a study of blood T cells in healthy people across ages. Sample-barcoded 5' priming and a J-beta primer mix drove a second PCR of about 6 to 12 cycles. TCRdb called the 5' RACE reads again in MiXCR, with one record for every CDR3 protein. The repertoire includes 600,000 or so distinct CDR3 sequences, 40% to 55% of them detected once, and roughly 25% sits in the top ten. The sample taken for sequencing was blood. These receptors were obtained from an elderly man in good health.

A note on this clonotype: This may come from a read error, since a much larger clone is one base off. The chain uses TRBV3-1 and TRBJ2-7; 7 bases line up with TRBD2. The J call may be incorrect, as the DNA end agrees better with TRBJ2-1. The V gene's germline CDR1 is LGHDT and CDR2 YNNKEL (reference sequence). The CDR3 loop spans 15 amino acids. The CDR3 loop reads CASSQRGRVTYEQFF. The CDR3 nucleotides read TGTGCCAGCAGCCAACGGGGGAGGGTGACCTACGAGCAGTTCTTC.

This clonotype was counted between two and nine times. The CDR3: CASRPTGGAGEKLFF. The CDR3 DNA reads TGTGCCAGCAGACCGACAGGGGGCGCGGGTGAAAAACTGTTTTTT. The V call is TRBV6-5, the J call TRBJ1-4; 10 bases are a match to TRBD1. The length of the CDR3 is 15 residues. Trimming at V came to 6 bases and at J to 7 bases, leaving 8 bases not matched to a gene. From germline, CDR1 is MNHEY and CDR2 SVGAGI.

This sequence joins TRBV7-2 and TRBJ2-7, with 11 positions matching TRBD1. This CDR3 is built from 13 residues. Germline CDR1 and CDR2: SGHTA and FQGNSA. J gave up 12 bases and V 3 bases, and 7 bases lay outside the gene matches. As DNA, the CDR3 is TGTGCCAGCAGCTTCGAAGGACAGGGGGCGCGGTACTTC. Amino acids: CASSFEGQGARYF.

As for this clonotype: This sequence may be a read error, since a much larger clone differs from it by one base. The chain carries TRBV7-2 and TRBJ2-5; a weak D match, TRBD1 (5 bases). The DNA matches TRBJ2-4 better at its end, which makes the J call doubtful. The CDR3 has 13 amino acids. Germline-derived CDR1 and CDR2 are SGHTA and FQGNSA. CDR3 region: CAGSIARADIQYF. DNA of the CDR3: TGTGCCGGCAGCATTGCCAGGGCGGACATTCAGTACTTC.

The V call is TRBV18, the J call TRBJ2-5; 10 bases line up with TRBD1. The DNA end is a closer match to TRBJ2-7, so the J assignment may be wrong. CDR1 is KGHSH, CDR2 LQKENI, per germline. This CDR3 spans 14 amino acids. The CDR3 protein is CASSPGTGENEQYF. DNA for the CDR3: TGTGCCAGCTCCCCCGGGACAGGGGAGAACGAGCAGTACTTC.